In this sample, the clone carrying this TCR beta chain turned up a few times. Its antigen is unidentified. This entry is derived from a study of blood T cells in healthy people across ages. A second PCR, run for about 6 to 11 cycles, used a sample-barcoded 5' primer plus a J-beta primer mix. TCRdb used MiXCR to reprocess the 5' RACE reads, holding one entry per CDR3 protein. The table lists about 810,000 distinct CDR3 sequences, approximately 35% of them singletons. Study outcomes and limitations: Unsorted PBMCs blocked a conclusive comparison of naive and antigen-experienced cells. Donor CMV status, an unknown factor, possibly confounded changes in expanded clonotypes.

The CDR3 is 15 amino acids. Trimming shortened V by 2 bases and J by 6 bases, and 15 bases separated the two germline ends. CDR1 SGHRS and CDR2 YFSETQ come from the germline V gene. The specimen was blood. The J gene is TRBJ2-1, the V gene TRBV5-1; D ambiguous. The TCR sequence derives from a man between 18 and 29 years old in good health. The CDR3 is CASSFPNGVSNEQFF. The CDR3, as DNA: TGCGCCAGCAGCTTCCCCAATGGGGTGTCCAATGAGCAGTTCTTC.